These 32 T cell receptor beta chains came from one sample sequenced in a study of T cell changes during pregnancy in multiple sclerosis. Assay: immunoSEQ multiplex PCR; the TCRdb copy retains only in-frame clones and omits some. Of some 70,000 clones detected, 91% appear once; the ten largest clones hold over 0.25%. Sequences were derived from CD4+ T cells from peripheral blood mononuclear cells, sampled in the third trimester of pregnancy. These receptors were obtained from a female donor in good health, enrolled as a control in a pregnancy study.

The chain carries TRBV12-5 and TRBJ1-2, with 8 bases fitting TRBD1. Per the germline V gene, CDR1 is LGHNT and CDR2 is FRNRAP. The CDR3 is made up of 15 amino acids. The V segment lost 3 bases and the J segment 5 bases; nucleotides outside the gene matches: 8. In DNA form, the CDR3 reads TGTGCTAGTGGTTTATGGGGACAGGAATATTATGGCTACACCTTC. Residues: CASGLWGQEYYGYTF. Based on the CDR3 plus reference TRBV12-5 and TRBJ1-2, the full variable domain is DARVTQTPRHKVTEMGQEVTMRCQPILGHNTVFWYRQTMMQGLELLAYFRNRAPLDDSGMPKDRFSAEMPDATLATLKIQPSEPRDSAVYFCASGLWGQEYYGYTFGSGTRLTVV.

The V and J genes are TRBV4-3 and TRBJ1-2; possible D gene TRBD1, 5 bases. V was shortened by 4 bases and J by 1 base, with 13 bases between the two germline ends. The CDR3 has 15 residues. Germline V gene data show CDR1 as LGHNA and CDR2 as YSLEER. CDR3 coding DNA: TGCGCCAGCAGCCTCGGGGGGGGTAATAACTATGGCTACACCTTC. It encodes CASSLGGGNNYGYTF.

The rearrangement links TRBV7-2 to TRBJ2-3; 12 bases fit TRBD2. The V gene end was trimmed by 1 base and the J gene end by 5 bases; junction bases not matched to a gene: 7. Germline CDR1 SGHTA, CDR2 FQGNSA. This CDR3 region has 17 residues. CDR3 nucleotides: TGTGCCAGCAGCTTAGGCGTCCTAGCGGGGGGGCAAGATACGCAGTATTTT. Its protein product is CASSLGVLAGGQDTQYF.

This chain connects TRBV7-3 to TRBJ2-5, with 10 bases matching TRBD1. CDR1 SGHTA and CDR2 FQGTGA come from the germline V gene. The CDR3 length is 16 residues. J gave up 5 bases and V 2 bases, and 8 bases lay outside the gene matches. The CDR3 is CASSLYSGQGRETQYF. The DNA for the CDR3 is TGTGCCAGCAGCTTATACTCGGGACAGGGGAGGGAGACCCAGTACTTC.

CDR3 sequence (DNA): TGCGCCAGCAGCTTGGGCGCGGGAATGGAGACTGAAGCTTTCTTT. Residues: CASSLGAGMETEAFF. The chain links TRBV5-1 to TRBJ1-1; D uncertain. Looked up from germline, CDR1 is SGHRS and CDR2 is YFSETQ. This CDR3 has 15 residues. Trimming shortened V by 0 bases and J by 5 bases, and 14 bases separated the two germline ends. Full variable domain (rest looked up from reference TRBV5-1 and TRBJ1-1): KAGVTQTPRYLIKTRGQQVTLSCSPISGHRSVSWYQQTPGQGLQFLFEYFSETQRNKGNFPGRFSGRQFSNSRSEMNVSTLELGDSALYLCASSLGAGMETEAFFGQGTRLTVV.

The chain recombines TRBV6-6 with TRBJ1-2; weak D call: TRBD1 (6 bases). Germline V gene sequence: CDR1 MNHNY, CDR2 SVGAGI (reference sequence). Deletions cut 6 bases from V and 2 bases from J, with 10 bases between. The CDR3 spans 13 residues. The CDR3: CASSPGGNYGYTF. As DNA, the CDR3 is TGTGCCAGCAGCCCTGGGGGCAACTATGGCTACACCTTC.

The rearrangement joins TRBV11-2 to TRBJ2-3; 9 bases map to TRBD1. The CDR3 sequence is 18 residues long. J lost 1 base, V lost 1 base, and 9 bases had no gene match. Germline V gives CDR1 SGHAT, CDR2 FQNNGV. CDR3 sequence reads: CASSLVLTGGQGTDTQYF. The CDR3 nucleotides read TGTGCCAGCAGCTTAGTTCTGACAGGGGGACAAGGCACAGATACGCAGTATTTT.

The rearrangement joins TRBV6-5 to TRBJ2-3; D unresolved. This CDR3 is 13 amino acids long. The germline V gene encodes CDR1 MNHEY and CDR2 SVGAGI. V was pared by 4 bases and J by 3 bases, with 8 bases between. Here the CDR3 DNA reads TGTGCCAGCAGTTGGCTAGAAACAGATACGCAGTATTTT. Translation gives CASSWLETDTQYF.

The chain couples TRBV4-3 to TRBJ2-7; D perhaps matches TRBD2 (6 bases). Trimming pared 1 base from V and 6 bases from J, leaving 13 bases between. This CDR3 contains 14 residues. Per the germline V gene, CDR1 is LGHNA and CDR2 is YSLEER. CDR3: CASSQAGLSREQYF. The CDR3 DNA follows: TGCGCCAGCAGCCAAGCCGGACTATCCCGCGAGCAGTACTTC.

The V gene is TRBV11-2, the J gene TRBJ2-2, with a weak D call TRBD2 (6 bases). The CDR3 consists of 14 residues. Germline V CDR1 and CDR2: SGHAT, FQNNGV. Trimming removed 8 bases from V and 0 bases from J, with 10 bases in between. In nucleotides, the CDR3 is TGTGCCAGCGTTAGCGGAACGAACACCGGGGAGCTGTTTTTT. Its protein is CASVSGTNTGELFF.

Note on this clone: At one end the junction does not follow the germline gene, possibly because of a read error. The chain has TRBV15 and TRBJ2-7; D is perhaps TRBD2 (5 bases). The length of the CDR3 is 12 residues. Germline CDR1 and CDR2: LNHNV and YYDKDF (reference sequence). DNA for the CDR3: TGTGCCACCAGCAGAGATCTCGTCGGGAAGAACTTC. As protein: CATSRDLVGKNF.

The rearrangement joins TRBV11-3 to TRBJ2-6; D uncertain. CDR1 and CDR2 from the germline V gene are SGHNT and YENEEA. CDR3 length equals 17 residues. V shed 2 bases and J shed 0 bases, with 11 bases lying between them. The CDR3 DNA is TGTGCCAGCAGCTTATCGGTGATCGGCTCTGGGGCCAACGTCCTGACTTTC. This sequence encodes CASSLSVIGSGANVLTF.

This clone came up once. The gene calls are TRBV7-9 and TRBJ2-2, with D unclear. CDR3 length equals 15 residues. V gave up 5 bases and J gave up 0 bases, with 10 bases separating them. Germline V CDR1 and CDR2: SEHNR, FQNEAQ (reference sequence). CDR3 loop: CASSVTVPNTGELFF. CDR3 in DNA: TGTGCCAGCAGCGTTACAGTGCCGAACACCGGGGAGCTGTTTTTT.

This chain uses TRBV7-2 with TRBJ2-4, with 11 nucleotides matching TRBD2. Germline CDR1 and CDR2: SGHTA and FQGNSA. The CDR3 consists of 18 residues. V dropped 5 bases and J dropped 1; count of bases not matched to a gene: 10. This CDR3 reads CASSLPLAGGLAKNIQYF. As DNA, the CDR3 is TGTGCCAGCAGCCTCCCTTTAGCGGGGGGGCTGGCCAAAAACATTCAGTACTTC.

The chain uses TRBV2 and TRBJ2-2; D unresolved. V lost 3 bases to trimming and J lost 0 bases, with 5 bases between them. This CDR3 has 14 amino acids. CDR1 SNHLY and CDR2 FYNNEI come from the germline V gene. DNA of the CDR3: TGTGCCAGCAGTGACAGCGCGAACACCGGGGAGCTGTTTTTT. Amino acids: CASSDSANTGELFF. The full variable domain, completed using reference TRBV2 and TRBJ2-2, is EPEVTQTPSHQVTQMGQEVILRCVPISNHLYFYWYRQILGQKVEFLVSFYNNEISEKSEIFDDQFSVERPDGSNFTLKIRSTKLEDSAMYFCASSDSANTGELFFGEGSRLTVL.

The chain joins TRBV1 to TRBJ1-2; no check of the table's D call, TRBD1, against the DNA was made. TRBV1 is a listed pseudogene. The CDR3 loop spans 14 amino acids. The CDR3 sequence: CTSSQDFTGHGYTF. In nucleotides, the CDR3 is TGCACCAGCAGCCAAGATTTCACAGGGCATGGCTACACCTTC.

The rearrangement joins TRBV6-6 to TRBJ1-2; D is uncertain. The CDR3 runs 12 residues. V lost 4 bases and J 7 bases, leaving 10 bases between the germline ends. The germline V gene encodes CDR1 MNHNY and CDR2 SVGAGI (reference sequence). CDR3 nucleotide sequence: TGTGCCAGCAGTTCTGGAGGTAGTGGCTACACCTTC. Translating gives CASSSGGSGYTF.

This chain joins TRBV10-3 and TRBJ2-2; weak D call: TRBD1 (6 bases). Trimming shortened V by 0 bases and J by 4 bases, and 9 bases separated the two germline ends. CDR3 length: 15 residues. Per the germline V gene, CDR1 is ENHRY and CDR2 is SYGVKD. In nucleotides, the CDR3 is TGTGCCATCAGTGAGTCGCGACAGGTCACCGGGGAGCTGTTTTTT. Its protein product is CAISESRQVTGELFF.

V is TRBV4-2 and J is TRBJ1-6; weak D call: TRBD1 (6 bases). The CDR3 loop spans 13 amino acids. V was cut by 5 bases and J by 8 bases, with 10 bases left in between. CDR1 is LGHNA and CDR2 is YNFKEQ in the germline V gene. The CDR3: CASSTGYDSPLHF. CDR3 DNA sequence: TGTGCCAGCAGCACAGGGTACGATTCACCCCTCCACTTT.

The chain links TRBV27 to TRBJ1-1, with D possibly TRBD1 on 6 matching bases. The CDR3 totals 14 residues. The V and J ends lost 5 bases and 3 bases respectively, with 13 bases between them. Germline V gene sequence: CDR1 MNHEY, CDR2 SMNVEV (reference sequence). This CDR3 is CASSGQGWDTEAFF. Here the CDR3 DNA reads TGTGCCAGCAGTGGTCAGGGGTGGGACACTGAAGCTTTCTTT.

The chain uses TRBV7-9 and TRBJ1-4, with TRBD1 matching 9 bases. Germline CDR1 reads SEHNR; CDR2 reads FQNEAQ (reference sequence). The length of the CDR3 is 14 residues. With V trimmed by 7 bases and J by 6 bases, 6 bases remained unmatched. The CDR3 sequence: CASNLQGADEKLFF. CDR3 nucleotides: TGTGCCAGCAACCTACAGGGGGCGGATGAAAAACTGTTTTTT.

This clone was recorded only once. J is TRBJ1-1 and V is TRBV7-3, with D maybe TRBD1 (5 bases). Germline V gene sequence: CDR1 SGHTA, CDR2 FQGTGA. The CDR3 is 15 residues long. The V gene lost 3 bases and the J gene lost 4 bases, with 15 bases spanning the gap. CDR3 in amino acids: CASSLEGQRGTEAFF. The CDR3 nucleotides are TGTGCCAGCAGCTTGGAGGGGCAACGGGGCACTGAAGCTTTCTTT.

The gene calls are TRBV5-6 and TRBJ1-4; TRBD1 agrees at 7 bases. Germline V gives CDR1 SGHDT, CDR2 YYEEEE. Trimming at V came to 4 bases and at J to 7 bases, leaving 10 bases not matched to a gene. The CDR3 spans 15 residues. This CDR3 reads CASSPRSRGSEKLFF. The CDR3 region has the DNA TGTGCCAGCAGCCCTCGGAGCAGGGGGAGTGAAAAACTGTTTTTT.

CDR3 loop: CASRIGQGYATNTEAFF. The CDR3 bases are TGTGCCAGCAGGATAGGACAGGGGTACGCGACGAACACTGAAGCTTTCTTT. This sequence joins TRBV7-2 and TRBJ1-1; 9 positions match TRBD1. After removal of 6 bases from V and 1 base from J, the junction contained 12 bases not matched to a gene. Germline lookup yields CDR1 SGHTA and CDR2 FQGNSA. The CDR3 covers 17 residues.

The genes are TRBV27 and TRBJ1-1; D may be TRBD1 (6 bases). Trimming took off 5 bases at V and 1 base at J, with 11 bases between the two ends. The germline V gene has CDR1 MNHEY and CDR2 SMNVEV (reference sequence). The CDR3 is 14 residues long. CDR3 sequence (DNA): TGTGCCAGCAGTCACAGACAGGAGAACACTGAAGCTTTCTTT. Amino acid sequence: CASSHRQENTEAFF.

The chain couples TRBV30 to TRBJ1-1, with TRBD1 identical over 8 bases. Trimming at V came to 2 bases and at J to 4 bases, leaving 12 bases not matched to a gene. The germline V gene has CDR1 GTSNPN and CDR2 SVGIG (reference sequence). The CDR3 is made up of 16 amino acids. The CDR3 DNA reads TGTGCCTGGAGTCTCCATGACAGGGGAAGGGCCACTGAAGCTTTCTTT. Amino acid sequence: CAWSLHDRGRATEAFF.

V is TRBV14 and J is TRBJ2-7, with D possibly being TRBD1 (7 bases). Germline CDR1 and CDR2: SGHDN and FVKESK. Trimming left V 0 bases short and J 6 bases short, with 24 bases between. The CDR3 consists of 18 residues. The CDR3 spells CASSQDYGGGVNRLEQYF. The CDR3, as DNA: TGTGCCAGCAGCCAAGATTATGGAGGGGGCGTAAATAGGCTCGAGCAGTACTTC.

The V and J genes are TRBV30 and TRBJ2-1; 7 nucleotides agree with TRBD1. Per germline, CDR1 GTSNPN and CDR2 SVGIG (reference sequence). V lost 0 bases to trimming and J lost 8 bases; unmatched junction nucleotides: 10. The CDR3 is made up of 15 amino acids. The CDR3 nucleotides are TGTGCCTGGAGTGTACCGACAGGGTTTGGGGATGAGCAGTTCTTC. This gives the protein CAWSVPTGFGDEQFF.

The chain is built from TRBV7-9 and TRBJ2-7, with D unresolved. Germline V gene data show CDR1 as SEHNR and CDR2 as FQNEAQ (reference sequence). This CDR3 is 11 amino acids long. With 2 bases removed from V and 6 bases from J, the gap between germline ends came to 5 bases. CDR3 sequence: CASSLLVEQYF. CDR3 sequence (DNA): TGTGCCAGCAGCTTACTCGTCGAGCAGTACTTC.

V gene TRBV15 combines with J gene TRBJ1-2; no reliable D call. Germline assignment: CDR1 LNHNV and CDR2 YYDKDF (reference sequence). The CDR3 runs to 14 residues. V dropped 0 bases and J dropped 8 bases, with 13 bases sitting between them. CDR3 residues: CATSRDSREGGYTF. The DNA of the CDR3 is TGTGCCACCAGCAGAGATTCGCGGGAAGGAGGCTACACCTTC.

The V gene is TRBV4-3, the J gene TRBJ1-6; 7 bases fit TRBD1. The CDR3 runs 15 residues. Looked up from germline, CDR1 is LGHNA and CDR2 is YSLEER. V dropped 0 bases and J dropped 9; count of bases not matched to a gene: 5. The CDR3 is CASSQDRAGGSPLHF. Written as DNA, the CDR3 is TGCGCCAGCAGCCAAGATCGGGCAGGGGGTTCACCCCTCCACTTT.

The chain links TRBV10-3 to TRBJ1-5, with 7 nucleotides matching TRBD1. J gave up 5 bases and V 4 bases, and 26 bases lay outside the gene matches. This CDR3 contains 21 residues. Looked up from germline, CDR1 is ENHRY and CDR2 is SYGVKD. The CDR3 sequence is CAISAGTAAVFNQPRDQPQHF. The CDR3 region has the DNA TGTGCCATCAGTGCAGGGACAGCGGCTGTCTTCAATCAGCCCCGGGATCAGCCCCAGCATTTT.